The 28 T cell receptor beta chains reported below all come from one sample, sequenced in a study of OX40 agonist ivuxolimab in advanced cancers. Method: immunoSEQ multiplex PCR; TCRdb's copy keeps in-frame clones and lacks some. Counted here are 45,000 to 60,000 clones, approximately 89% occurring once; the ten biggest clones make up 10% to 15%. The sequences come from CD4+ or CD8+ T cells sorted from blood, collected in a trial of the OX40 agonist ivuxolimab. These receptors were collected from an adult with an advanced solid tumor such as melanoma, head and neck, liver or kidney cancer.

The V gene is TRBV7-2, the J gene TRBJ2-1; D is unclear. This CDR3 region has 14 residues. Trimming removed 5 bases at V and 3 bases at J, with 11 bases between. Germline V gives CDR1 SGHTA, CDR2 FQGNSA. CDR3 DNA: TGTGCCAGCAGCGCTGGCAGCTTCTACAATGAGCAGTTCTTC. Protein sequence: CASSAGSFYNEQFF.

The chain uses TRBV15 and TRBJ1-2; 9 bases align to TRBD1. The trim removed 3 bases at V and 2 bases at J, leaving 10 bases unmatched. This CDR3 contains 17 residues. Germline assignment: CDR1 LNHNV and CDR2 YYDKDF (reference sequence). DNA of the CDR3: TGTGCCACCAGCAGTGGACAGGGGTATAGGCGGAACTATGGCTACACCTTC. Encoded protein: CATSSGQGYRRNYGYTF.

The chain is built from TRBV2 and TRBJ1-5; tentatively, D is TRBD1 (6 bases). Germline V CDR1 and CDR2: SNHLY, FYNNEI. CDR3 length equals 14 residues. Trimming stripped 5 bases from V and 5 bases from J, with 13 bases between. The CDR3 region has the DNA TGTGCCAGCAGTCCGCCGAGGGGGGATCAGCCCCAGCATTTT. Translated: CASSPPRGDQPQHF.

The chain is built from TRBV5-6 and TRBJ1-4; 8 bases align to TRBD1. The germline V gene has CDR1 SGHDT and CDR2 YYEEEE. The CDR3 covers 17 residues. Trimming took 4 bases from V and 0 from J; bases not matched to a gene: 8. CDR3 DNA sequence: TGTGCCAGCAGCCACCTACAGGGGGGAACAACTAATGAAAAACTGTTTTTT. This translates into CASSHLQGGTTNEKLFF.

CDR3 protein: CASSQDQRGTDTQYF. The DNA of the CDR3 is TGCGCCAGCAGCCAAGATCAAAGGGGCACAGATACGCAGTATTTT. The chain has TRBV4-1 and TRBJ2-3; no definite D call. Germline loops: CDR1 MGHRA, CDR2 YSYEKL. With 0 bases removed from V and 1 base from J, the gap between germline ends came to 8 bases. The CDR3 consists of 15 residues.

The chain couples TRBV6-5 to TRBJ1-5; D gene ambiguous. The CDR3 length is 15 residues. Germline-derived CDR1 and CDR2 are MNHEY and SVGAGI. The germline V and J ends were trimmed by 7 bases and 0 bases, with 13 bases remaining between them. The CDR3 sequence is CASINSRHSNQPQHF. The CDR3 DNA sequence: TGTGCCAGCATTAACAGCCGTCATAGCAATCAGCCCCAGCATTTT.

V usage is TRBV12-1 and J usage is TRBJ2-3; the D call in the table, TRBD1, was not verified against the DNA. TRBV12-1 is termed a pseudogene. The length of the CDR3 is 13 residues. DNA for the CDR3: TGTGCCAGCAGCTTTGCGCCAGGGGATACGCAGTATTTT. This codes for CASSFAPGDTQYF.

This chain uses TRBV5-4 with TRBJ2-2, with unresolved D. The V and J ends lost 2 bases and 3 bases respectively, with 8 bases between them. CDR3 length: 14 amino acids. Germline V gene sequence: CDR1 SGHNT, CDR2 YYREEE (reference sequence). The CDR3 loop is CASSLRIDTGELFF. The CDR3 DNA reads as TGTGCCAGCAGCTTACGTATTGACACCGGGGAGCTGTTTTTT.

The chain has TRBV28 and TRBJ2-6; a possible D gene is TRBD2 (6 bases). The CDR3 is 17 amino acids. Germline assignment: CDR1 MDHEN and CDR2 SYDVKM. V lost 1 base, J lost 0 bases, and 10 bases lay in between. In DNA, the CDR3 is TGTGCCAGCAGTTTATCCAGCGGGTCCTCTGGGGCCAACGTCCTGACTTTC. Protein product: CASSLSSGSSGANVLTF. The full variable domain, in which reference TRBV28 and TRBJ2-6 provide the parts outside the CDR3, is DVKVTQSSRYLVKRTGEKVFLECVQDMDHENMFWYRQDPGLGLRLIYFSYDVKMKEKGDIPEGYSVSREKKERFSLILESASTNQTSMYLCASSLSSGSSGANVLTFGAGSRLTVL.

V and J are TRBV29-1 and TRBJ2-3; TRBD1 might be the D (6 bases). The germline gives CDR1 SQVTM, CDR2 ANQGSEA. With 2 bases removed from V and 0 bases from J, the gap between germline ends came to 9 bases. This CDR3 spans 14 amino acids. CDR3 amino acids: CSVERQGSTDTQYF. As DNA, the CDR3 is TGCAGCGTTGAAAGGCAGGGGAGCACAGATACGCAGTATTTT.

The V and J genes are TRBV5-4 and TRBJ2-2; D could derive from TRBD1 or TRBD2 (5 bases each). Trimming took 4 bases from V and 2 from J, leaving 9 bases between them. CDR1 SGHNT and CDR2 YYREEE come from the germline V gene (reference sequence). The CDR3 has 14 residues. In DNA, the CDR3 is TGTGCCAGCAGCGGGACGGCTAACACCGGGGAGCTGTTTTTT. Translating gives CASSGTANTGELFF.

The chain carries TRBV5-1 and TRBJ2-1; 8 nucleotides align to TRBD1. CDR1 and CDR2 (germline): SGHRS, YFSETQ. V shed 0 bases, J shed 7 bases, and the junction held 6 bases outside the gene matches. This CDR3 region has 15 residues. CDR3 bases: TGCGCCAGCAGCTTGGTGGCAGGGGGCTTAAATGAGCAGTTCTTC. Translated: CASSLVAGGLNEQFF.

The CDR3 DNA sequence: TGCGCCAGCAGCGGGGGGGCCGGGGGGAATCAGCCCCAGCATTTT. Translated, it gives CASSGGAGGNQPQHF. This sequence joins TRBV4-3 and TRBJ1-5; weak D call: TRBD1 (6 bases). CDR1 is LGHNA and CDR2 is YSLEER in the germline V gene. The V end lost 5 bases, the J end lost 4 bases, and 15 bases lay between the germline ends. There are 15 residues in the CDR3.

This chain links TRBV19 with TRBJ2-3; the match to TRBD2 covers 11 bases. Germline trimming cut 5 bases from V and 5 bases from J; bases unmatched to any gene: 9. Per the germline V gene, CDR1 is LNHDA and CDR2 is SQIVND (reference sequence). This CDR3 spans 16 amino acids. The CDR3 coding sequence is TGTGCCAGTAGTCTAATAGCGGGGGGGCCGAGAGATACGCAGTATTTT. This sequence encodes CASSLIAGGPRDTQYF. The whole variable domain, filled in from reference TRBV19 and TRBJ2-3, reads DGGITQSPKYLFRKEGQNVTLSCEQNLNHDAMYWYRQDPGQGLRLIYYSQIVNDFQKGDIAEGYSVSREKKESFPLTVTSAQKNPTAFYLCASSLIAGGPRDTQYFGPGTRLTVL.

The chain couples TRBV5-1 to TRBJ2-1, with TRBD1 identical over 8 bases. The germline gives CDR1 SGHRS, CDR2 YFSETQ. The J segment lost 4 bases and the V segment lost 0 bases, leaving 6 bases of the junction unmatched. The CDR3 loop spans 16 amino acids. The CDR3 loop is CASSLGDRMGYNEQFF. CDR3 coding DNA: TGCGCCAGCAGCTTGGGGGACAGGATGGGGTACAATGAGCAGTTCTTC.

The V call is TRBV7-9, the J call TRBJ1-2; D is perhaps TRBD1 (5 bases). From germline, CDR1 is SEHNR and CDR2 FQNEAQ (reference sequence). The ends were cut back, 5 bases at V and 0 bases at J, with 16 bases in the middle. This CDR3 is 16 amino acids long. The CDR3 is CASSPGGELSNYGYTF. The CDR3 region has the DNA TGTGCCAGCAGCCCCGGGGGGGAGTTATCTAACTATGGCTACACCTTC.

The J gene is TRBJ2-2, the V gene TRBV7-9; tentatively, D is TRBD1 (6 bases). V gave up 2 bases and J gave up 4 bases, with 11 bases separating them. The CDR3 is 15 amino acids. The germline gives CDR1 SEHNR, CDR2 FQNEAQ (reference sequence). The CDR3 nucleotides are TGTGCCAGCAGCTTAACGACAGGAACCACCGGGGAGCTGTTTTTT. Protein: CASSLTTGTTGELFF.

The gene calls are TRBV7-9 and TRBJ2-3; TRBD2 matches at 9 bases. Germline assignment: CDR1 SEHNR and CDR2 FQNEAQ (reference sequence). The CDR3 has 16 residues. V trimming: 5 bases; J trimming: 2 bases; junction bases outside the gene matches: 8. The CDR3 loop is CASSTQRGDFTDTQYF. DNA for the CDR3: TGTGCCAGCAGCACCCAGCGGGGGGATTTCACAGATACGCAGTATTTT. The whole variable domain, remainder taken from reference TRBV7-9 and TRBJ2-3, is DTGVSQNPRHKITKRGQNVTFRCDPISEHNRLYWYRQTLGQGPEFLTYFQNEAQLEKSRLLSDRFSAERPKGSFSTLEIQRTEQGDSAMYLCASSTQRGDFTDTQYFGPGTRLTVL.

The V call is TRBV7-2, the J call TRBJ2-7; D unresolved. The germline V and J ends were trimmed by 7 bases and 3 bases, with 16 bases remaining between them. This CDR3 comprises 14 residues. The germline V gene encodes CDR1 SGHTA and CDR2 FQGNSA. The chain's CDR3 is CASTMDGNYYEQYF. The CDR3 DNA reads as TGTGCCAGCACCATGGACGGAAACTACTACGAGCAGTACTTC. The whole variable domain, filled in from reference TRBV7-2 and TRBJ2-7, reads GAGVSQSPSNKVTEKGKDVELRCDPISGHTALYWYRQSLGQGLEFLIYFQGNSAPDKSGLPSDRFSAERTGGSVSTLTIQRTQQEDSAVYLCASTMDGNYYEQYFGPGTRLTVT.

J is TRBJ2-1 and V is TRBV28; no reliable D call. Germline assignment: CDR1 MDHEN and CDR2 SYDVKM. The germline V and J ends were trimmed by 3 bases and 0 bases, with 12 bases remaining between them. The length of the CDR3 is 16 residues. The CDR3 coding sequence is TGTGCCAGCAGTTTTACGGAAGTTGCCTCCTACAATGAGCAGTTCTTC. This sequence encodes CASSFTEVASYNEQFF.

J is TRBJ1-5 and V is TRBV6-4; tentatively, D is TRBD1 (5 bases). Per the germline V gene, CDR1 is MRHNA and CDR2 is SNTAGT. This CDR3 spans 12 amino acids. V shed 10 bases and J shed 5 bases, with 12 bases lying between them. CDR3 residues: CATTGGYQPQHF. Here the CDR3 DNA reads TGTGCCACCACCGGGGGATATCAGCCCCAGCATTTT.

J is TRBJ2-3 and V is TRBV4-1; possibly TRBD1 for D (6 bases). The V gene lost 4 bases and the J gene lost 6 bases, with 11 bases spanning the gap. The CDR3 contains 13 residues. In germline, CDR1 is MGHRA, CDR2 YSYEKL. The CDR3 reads CASSRQGSDTQYF. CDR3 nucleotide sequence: TGCGCCAGCAGCCGCCAGGGGTCGGATACGCAGTATTTT.

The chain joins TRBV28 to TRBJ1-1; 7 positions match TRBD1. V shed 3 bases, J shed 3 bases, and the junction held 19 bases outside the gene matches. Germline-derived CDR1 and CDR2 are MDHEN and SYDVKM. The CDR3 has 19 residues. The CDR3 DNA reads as TGTGCCAGCAGTTTCCCCGGGAGGGGACTCAGGGGGGCCTACACTGAAGCTTTCTTT. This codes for CASSFPGRGLRGAYTEAFF.

Here the CDR3 reads CASSSGSTTIDWNQPQHF. CDR3 nucleotides: TGTGCCAGCAGTTCCGGGTCCACTACCATTGATTGGAATCAGCCCCAGCATTTT. The V gene is TRBV28, the J gene TRBJ1-5; no clear D gene. The CDR3 consists of 18 residues. The germline V gene has CDR1 MDHEN and CDR2 SYDVKM. V was trimmed by 4 bases and J by 4 bases, leaving 23 bases between them.

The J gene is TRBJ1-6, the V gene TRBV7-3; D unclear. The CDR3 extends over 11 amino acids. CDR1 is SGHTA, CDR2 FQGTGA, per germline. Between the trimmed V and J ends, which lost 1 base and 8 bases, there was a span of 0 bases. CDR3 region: CASSLNSPLHF. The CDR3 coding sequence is TGTGCCAGCAGCTTAAATTCACCCCTCCACTTT.

The CDR3: CASSGSSGSFYEQFF. CDR3 nucleotide sequence: TGTGCCAGCAGCGGGAGTAGCGGGAGTTTTTATGAGCAGTTCTTC. The chain is built from TRBV7-2 and TRBJ2-1, with 9 nucleotides matching TRBD2. The V segment lost 5 bases and the J segment 8 bases; nucleotides outside the gene matches: 10. CDR1 SGHTA and CDR2 FQGNSA come from the germline V gene. The CDR3 extends over 15 amino acids.

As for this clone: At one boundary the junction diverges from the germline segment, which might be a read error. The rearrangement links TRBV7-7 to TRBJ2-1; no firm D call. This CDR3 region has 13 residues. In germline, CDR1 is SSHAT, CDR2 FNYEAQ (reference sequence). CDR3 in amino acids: CASSLDRLNEQFF. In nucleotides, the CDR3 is TGTGCTAGCAGCTTAGATCGGTTGAATGAGCAGTTCTTC.

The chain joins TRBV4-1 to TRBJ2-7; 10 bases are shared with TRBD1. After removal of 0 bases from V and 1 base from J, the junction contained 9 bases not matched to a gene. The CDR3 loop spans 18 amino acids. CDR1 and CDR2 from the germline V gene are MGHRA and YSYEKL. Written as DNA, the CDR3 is TGCGCCAGCAGCCAAGAAGTCCTGGGGACAGGGGATTCCTACGAGCAGTACTTC. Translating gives CASSQEVLGTGDSYEQYF.